This T cell receptor beta chain was captured in a study of blood T cell repertoires in COVID-19 (dated by TCRdb to about 2020). Study-wide context: Collaborator samples came from the United States, Italy and Spain and covered acute and convalescent phases of COVID-19. The material from the prospective study consisted of cDNA or gDNA derived from T cells, B-cell-depleted T cells, or PBMCs. Subjects who had been exposed to COVID-19, were actively infected with it, or had recovered from it provided the deeply sampled blood TCRbeta repertoires that made up the dataset. The repertoires were made available in a free public database intended to serve as a resource for research on the immune response to SARS-CoV-2. The samples were drawn from two sources: the first 160 participants of the ongoing ImmuneRACE study, and 1,000 to 1,500 subjects contributed by 6 global collaborators. Sample metadata almost always included a de-identified subject ID, COVID-19 status, age in years and sex. Where HLA class I and class II types were available, the types were taken from metadata supplied by the sample provider, not from assay-based typing. Beyond this particular receptor, the publication reports: The quantity of clinical and demographic metadata differed by source and by participant and was supplied without curation.

TCRbeta CDR3 regions were amplified from genomic DNA using the immunoSEQ Assay, a bias-controlled multiplex PCR. In the source study's methods: Nucleated cell counts per sample were estimated from amplification of reference gene primers within the assay. To quantify the absolute abundance of each unique TCRbeta CDR3 rearrangement, sequence reads were collapsed and filtered. Productive Simpson clonality was computed per sample as the square root of Simpson's diversity index over productive rearrangements. TCRdb took this table from immuneACCESS and kept in-frame rearrangements with V and J called. Such tables lack part of the clones; where checked against another copy, unresolved V genes explain under half of the gap, and the rest is unexplained. That table furnishes V, J and clone size, whereas the DNA furnished D and trimming. This sample comprises roughly 140,000 clones, roughly 90% of them detected only once. The top ten hold around 1.3% of the sample.

In the case of this clone: No cognate antigen has been identified for it. No clone much larger than this one lies a single base away; base qualities are absent.

The germline ends are 10 bases apart after V is trimmed by 0 bases and J by 5 bases. The CDR3 runs 14 amino acids, cysteine and phenylalanine included. Only the CDR3 region is kept as DNA, spanning 42 bases read in frame from base 1. The germline V gene (reference sequence) provides CDR1 SEHNR and CDR2 FQNEAQ. Participants in the prospective study were enrolled through a virtual design, were aged about 18 to 100 years, and lived in roughly 24 United States geographic areas. In the prospective study, participants were assigned to cohorts based on the clinical history participants reported in a screening survey and a study questionnaire. Mobile phlebotomists in the prospective study collected whole blood, serum and a nasopharyngeal or oropharyngeal swab from every participant. Additional blood draws and questionnaires over an approximately 2-month period could optionally be provided by prospective study participants. Blood samples from the prospective study were shipped frozen or at room temperature prior to DNA extraction.

The sequence derives from a young woman with acute COVID-19. The sample taken for sequencing was PBMCs or T cells enriched from blood (not recorded which). The V gene is TRBV7-9 and the J gene is TRBJ2-5, with the D segment identity uncertain. The CDR3 is CASSLASLEETQYF. Read as DNA, the sequence is TGTGCCAGCAGCTTAGCTTCCCTAGAGGAGACCCAGTACTTC.